The rows below give T cell receptor beta chains drawn from one sample of a study of blood T cell repertoires in COVID-19. The table came from immunoSEQ multiplex PCR; TCRdb's copy has only in-frame clones and leaves some out. The sample includes under 550,000 clones, over 85% of them seen just once. The sample consisted of peripheral blood. The source of these receptors is a young man with COVID-19, enrolled during active disease. Both conserved end residues are part of each CDR3. Each record gives: CDR3 DNA, CDR3 protein, D gene, clone size, V gene, J gene. The D gene is left open where the match is weak. Size tells how often a clone was seen (once, few, many) or the class of an expanded clone, and some rows leave it out.

CDR3nt: TGTGCCAGCACCTGGGACAGAGGAAACACCATATATTTT; CDR3aa: CASTWDRGNTIYF; d_gene: TRBD1; abundance: NA; v_gene: TRBV7-8; j_gene: TRBJ1-3
CDR3nt: TGTGCCAGCAGCCCCGTCGATAGGGGGCAAGAGACCCAGTACTTC; CDR3aa: CASSPVDRGQETQYF; d_gene: NA; abundance: NA; v_gene: TRBV9; j_gene: TRBJ2-5
CDR3nt: TGTGCCAGCAGCTTAGTAGGGGGGAACACTGAAGCTTTCTTT; CDR3aa: CASSLVGGNTEAFF; d_gene: NA; abundance: NA; v_gene: TRBV7-2; j_gene: TRBJ1-1
CDR3nt: TGCGCCAGCAGCCCCCGGGTCTCTGGAAACACCATATATTTT; CDR3aa: CASSPRVSGNTIYF; d_gene: NA; abundance: NA; v_gene: TRBV5-1; j_gene: TRBJ1-3
CDR3nt: TGTGCCAGCAGCTTAGCTCTAGCGGGGACCACAGATACGCAGTATTTT; CDR3aa: CASSLALAGTTDTQYF; d_gene: TRBD2; abundance: NA; v_gene: TRBV7-6; j_gene: TRBJ2-3
CDR3nt: TGTGCCAGCAGTGTTCGACAGGGGAACACTGAAGCTTTCTTT; CDR3aa: CASSVRQGNTEAFF; d_gene: TRBD1; abundance: few; v_gene: TRBV2; j_gene: TRBJ1-1
CDR3nt: TGTGCCAGCAGCCCGGGACTAGCGGGAAACACCGGGGAGCTGTTTTTT; CDR3aa: CASSPGLAGNTGELFF; d_gene: TRBD2; abundance: NA; v_gene: TRBV9; j_gene: TRBJ2-2
CDR3nt: TGTGCCAGCCGGGGACAGGGGGTATCCCCTGAAGAGACCCAGTACTTC; CDR3aa: CASRGQGVSPEETQYF; d_gene: TRBD1; abundance: few; v_gene: TRBV5-5; j_gene: TRBJ2-5
CDR3nt: TGTGCCAGCAGCCCGGACAGGTCCCGCTATAATTCACCCCTCCACTTT; CDR3aa: CASSPDRSRYNSPLHF; d_gene: TRBD1; abundance: NA; v_gene: TRBV5-6; j_gene: TRBJ1-6
CDR3nt: TGTGCCAGCAGCCCTCAAGCGGGAGAGACCCAGTACTTC; CDR3aa: CASSPQAGETQYF; d_gene: NA; abundance: NA; v_gene: TRBV7-3; j_gene: TRBJ2-5
CDR3nt: TGTGCCAGCAGCCCCCTTTTAGAGCAGTTCTTC; CDR3aa: CASSPLLEQFF; d_gene: NA; abundance: once; v_gene: TRBV7-9; j_gene: TRBJ2-1
CDR3nt: TGCGCCAGCAGCTCCGATGCAGGGTATGGCGCTGAAGCTTTCTTT; CDR3aa: CASSSDAGYGAEAFF; d_gene: NA; abundance: NA; v_gene: TRBV5-1; j_gene: TRBJ1-1
CDR3nt: TGCACCAGCAGAAGGACTAGCGGGGGATCTACAAGGACAGATACGCAGTATTTT; CDR3aa: CTSRRTSGGSTRTDTQYF; d_gene: NA; abundance: NA; v_gene: TRBV1; j_gene: TRBJ2-3
CDR3nt: TGTGCCAGCAGCTCGTACGGACAATTAGGAACCGGGGAGCTGTTTTTT; CDR3aa: CASSSYGQLGTGELFF; d_gene: NA; abundance: NA; v_gene: TRBV5-5; j_gene: TRBJ2-2
CDR3nt: TGTGCCAGCAGCTTAGGAGCGAGTACGCAGTATTTT; CDR3aa: CASSLGASTQYF; d_gene: NA; abundance: NA; v_gene: TRBV7-9; j_gene: TRBJ2-3
CDR3nt: TGTGCCAGCAAAACAGGGGGGACCGGGGAGCTGTTTTTT; CDR3aa: CASKTGGTGELFF; d_gene: TRBD1; abundance: NA; v_gene: TRBV19; j_gene: TRBJ2-2
CDR3nt: TGTGCCAGTAGTATTGGCCTTGGCCCCCAGCATTTT; CDR3aa: CASSIGLGPQHF; d_gene: NA; abundance: NA; v_gene: TRBV19; j_gene: TRBJ1-5
CDR3nt: TGTGCCAGCAGTTTATCAGGACTATCCGAGCAGTACTTC; CDR3aa: CASSLSGLSEQYF; d_gene: NA; abundance: once; v_gene: TRBV27; j_gene: TRBJ2-7
CDR3nt: TGTGCCAGCAGCTTCACTAGCGGGAGTGAGACCCAGTACTTC; CDR3aa: CASSFTSGSETQYF; d_gene: TRBD2; abundance: NA; v_gene: TRBV7-3; j_gene: TRBJ2-5
CDR3nt: TGTGCCGGGCAAAAACCGAACACCGGGGAGCTGTTTTTT; CDR3aa: CAGQKPNTGELFF; d_gene: NA; abundance: NA; v_gene: TRBV12-3/TRBV12-4; j_gene: TRBJ2-2
CDR3nt: TGTGCCAGCAGCGGCTACCTTAGCCTCGACGCGGGGGATACGCAGTATTTT; CDR3aa: CASSGYLSLDAGDTQYF; d_gene: NA; abundance: NA; v_gene: TRBV9; j_gene: TRBJ2-3
CDR3nt: TGCGCCAGCAGCTTGGAGCGGGGGGCCTTCTCCTACGAGCAGTACTTC; CDR3aa: CASSLERGAFSYEQYF; d_gene: TRBD2; abundance: NA; v_gene: TRBV5-1; j_gene: TRBJ2-7
CDR3nt: TGTGCCTGGAGTTTCCTCCCAACGGATGGCTACACCTTC; CDR3aa: CAWSFLPTDGYTF; d_gene: NA; abundance: NA; v_gene: TRBV30; j_gene: TRBJ1-2
CDR3nt: TGTGCCAGCAGCCCTTTAGCGTGGGACGGGGGAAAACGCAGCTACGAGCAGTACTTC; CDR3aa: CASSPLAWDGGKRSYEQYF; d_gene: NA; abundance: NA; v_gene: TRBV7-8; j_gene: TRBJ2-7
CDR3nt: TGTGCCAGCAGCGGGGGGGTGAACACTGAAGCTTTCTTT; CDR3aa: CASSGGVNTEAFF; d_gene: NA; abundance: NA; v_gene: TRBV5-4; j_gene: TRBJ1-1
CDR3nt: TGTGCCAGCAGCCAAGGGTCCGCGGGGACTACGGAGCAGTACTTC; CDR3aa: CASSQGSAGTTEQYF; d_gene: TRBD2; abundance: NA; v_gene: TRBV3-1/TRBV3-2; j_gene: TRBJ2-7
CDR3nt: TGTGCCAGCTCACCAATAGCAAGCGAGCAGTACTTC; CDR3aa: CASSPIASEQYF; d_gene: NA; abundance: once; v_gene: TRBV18; j_gene: TRBJ2-7
CDR3nt: TGCAGCGTTTTGGAGGTCTCTGGAAACACCATATATTTT; CDR3aa: CSVLEVSGNTIYF; d_gene: NA; abundance: NA; v_gene: TRBV29-1; j_gene: TRBJ1-3
CDR3nt: TGTGCTAGTGCTTCCCCCAATCAGCCCCAGCATTTT; CDR3aa: CASASPNQPQHF; d_gene: NA; abundance: NA; v_gene: TRBV12-5; j_gene: TRBJ1-5
CDR3nt: TGTGCCAGCAGTCCCAATCCGGGACAGGGCCTAAATGAGCAGTTCTTC; CDR3aa: CASSPNPGQGLNEQFF; d_gene: TRBD1; abundance: NA; v_gene: TRBV5-5; j_gene: TRBJ2-1
CDR3nt: TGTGCCAGCAGCCGAGAGTTAACCTACGAGCAGTACTTC; CDR3aa: CASSRELTYEQYF; d_gene: NA; abundance: NA; v_gene: TRBV7-9; j_gene: TRBJ2-7
CDR3nt: TGCGCCAGCAGTCCCGGACAGGGAGGGACCTTC; CDR3aa: CASSPGQGGTF; d_gene: TRBD1; abundance: NA; v_gene: TRBV10-1; j_gene: TRBJ1-2
CDR3nt: TGTGCCAGCAGCTTGGACAGGGCTTCTAGTGAGCAGTTCTTC; CDR3aa: CASSLDRASSEQFF; d_gene: NA; abundance: NA; v_gene: TRBV5-4; j_gene: TRBJ2-1
CDR3nt: TGTGCCTGGAGTGGGGGGACAGGGAATCAGCCCCAGCATTTT; CDR3aa: CAWSGGTGNQPQHF; d_gene: TRBD1; abundance: NA; v_gene: TRBV30; j_gene: TRBJ1-5
CDR3nt: TGCGCCAGCAGCCTCAGGGAGAACACCGGGGAGCTGTTTTTT; CDR3aa: CASSLRENTGELFF; d_gene: NA; abundance: NA; v_gene: TRBV5-1; j_gene: TRBJ2-2
CDR3nt: TGTGCCAGCAGTTTACTGGACACCCCTGGCTATGGCTACACCTTC; CDR3aa: CASSLLDTPGYGYTF; d_gene: NA; abundance: NA; v_gene: TRBV27; j_gene: TRBJ1-2
CDR3nt: TGTGCCAGCAGCTTAGCATCTAGCACAGATACGCAGTATTTT; CDR3aa: CASSLASSTDTQYF; d_gene: NA; abundance: NA; v_gene: TRBV7-2; j_gene: TRBJ2-3
CDR3nt: TGTGCCAGCAGTGAATGGGGGGGCACTAATGAAAAACTGTTTTTT; CDR3aa: CASSEWGGTNEKLFF; d_gene: NA; abundance: NA; v_gene: TRBV2; j_gene: TRBJ1-4
CDR3nt: TGTGCCAGCAGCCCCTCGTCAACTTACAATGAGCAGTTCTTC; CDR3aa: CASSPSSTYNEQFF; d_gene: NA; abundance: NA; v_gene: TRBV9; j_gene: TRBJ2-1
CDR3nt: TGTGCCAGCAGCTGGAGCGGGAGCGACTCAGATACGCAGTATTTT; CDR3aa: CASSWSGSDSDTQYF; d_gene: TRBD2; abundance: once; v_gene: TRBV7-2; j_gene: TRBJ2-3
CDR3nt: TGTGCCAGCAGTCGGGGGAGGCTTGTCGAGCCTAACTATGGCTACACCTTC; CDR3aa: CASSRGRLVEPNYGYTF; d_gene: NA; abundance: NA; v_gene: TRBV27; j_gene: TRBJ1-2
CDR3nt: TGTGCTAGTGGTCATACCTCCGGGTTAAGGGGTGAGCAGTTCTTC; CDR3aa: CASGHTSGLRGEQFF; d_gene: NA; abundance: NA; v_gene: TRBV12-5; j_gene: TRBJ2-1
CDR3nt: TGTGCCACCAGTGATGGTCAGGGAAGACTTTATACGCAGTATTTT; CDR3aa: CATSDGQGRLYTQYF; d_gene: NA; abundance: NA; v_gene: TRBV24-1; j_gene: TRBJ2-3
CDR3nt: TGTGCCAGCAGCGGGGTGAACACAGATACGCAGTATTTT; CDR3aa: CASSGVNTDTQYF; d_gene: NA; abundance: NA; v_gene: TRBV2; j_gene: TRBJ2-3
CDR3nt: TGCAGCGTGGTTAGGACTCCATTATCAGATACGCAGTATTTT; CDR3aa: CSVVRTPLSDTQYF; d_gene: NA; abundance: NA; v_gene: TRBV29-1; j_gene: TRBJ2-3
CDR3nt: TGTGCCAGCAGCTCCATCACCGGGACTAGTGCTGAGCAGTTCTTC; CDR3aa: CASSSITGTSAEQFF; d_gene: TRBD2; abundance: NA; v_gene: TRBV7-9; j_gene: TRBJ2-1
CDR3nt: TGCGCCAGCAGCTTGGGACAAGGGGAGCTGTTTTTT; CDR3aa: CASSLGQGELFF; d_gene: NA; abundance: few; v_gene: TRBV5-1; j_gene: TRBJ2-2
CDR3nt: TGTGCCAGCAGCCAACTAGCGGGAGATACCGGGGAGCTGTTTTTT; CDR3aa: CASSQLAGDTGELFF; d_gene: TRBD2; abundance: NA; v_gene: TRBV4-2; j_gene: TRBJ2-2